This T cell receptor (beta chain) is from a study of T cells after posttransplantation cyclophosphamide. Profiled with immunoSEQ multiplex PCR; TCRdb holds only in-frame clones, not every one. The table includes about 47,000 clones, about 90% detected once. Points on this clone: As yet, its antigen is unknown.

The study's findings and limits: Later blood repertoires were often dominated by clones from the donor CD8+ memory compartment. TRB overlap between skin or GI tissue T cells and blood was limited.

Trimming took 3 bases from V and 1 from J; bases not matched to a gene: 2. CDR1 and CDR2 from the germline V gene are LNHDA and SQIVND (reference sequence). The CDR3 totals 14 residues. The TCR comes from a woman aged 45-60 years in good health and a related stem cell transplant donor. The chain links TRBV19 to TRBJ1-1, with TRBD1 matching over 7 bases. Material for sequencing was PBMCs. CDR3 in amino acids: CASSMTGWNTEAFF. The CDR3 DNA reads TGTGCCAGTAGTATGACAGGGTGGAACACTGAAGCTTTCTTT.